This T cell receptor (beta chain) derives from a study of blood T cell repertoires in COVID-19. V lost 2 bases, J lost 4 bases, and 8 bases lay in between. Germline assignment: CDR1 KGHSH and CDR2 LQKENI. There are 13 residues in the CDR3. TCRdb's table, derived via immunoSEQ multiplex PCR, lists solely in-frame clones and lacks some. The repertoire includes approximately 150,000 clones, approximately 90% of them detected once, and roughly 28% sits in the top ten. Material for sequencing was peripheral blood. The V and J genes are TRBV18 and TRBJ1-2, with D hard to call. The clonotype was recovered from a human donor in a cohort sampled during active COVID-19. The CDR3 DNA reads as TGTGCCAGCTCACCAAGACTGGGCTATGGCTACACCTTC. Residues: CASSPRLGYGYTF. Full variable domain (missing parts from reference TRBV18 and TRBJ1-2): NAGVMQNPRHLVRRRGQEARLRCSPMKGHSHVYWYRQLPEEGLKFMVYLQKENIIDESGMPKERFSAEFPKEGPSILRIQQVVRGDSAAYFCASSPRLGYGYTFGSGTRLTVV.